This TCR beta chain was identified during a study of blood T cells in healthy people across ages. The V end was cut by 6 bases, the J end by 1 base, with 10 bases between. The CDR3 extends over 12 amino acids. Germline V gives CDR1 DFQATT, CDR2 SNEGSKA (reference sequence). A J-beta primer mix and a sample-barcoded 5' primer were used in a second PCR of about 7 to 12 cycles. Each sample provided no less than 2.5 million CDR3-containing paired-end reads. TCRdb reprocessed the 5' RACE reads via MiXCR and lists one record per CDR3 protein. The table lists some 1,800,000 distinct CDR3 sequences, about two fifths of them singletons, with under 30% in the top ten.

Sequencing was carried out using blood. The TCR sequence derives from a human donor in good health. The V call is TRBV20-1, the J call TRBJ2-7, with D unresolved. DNA for the CDR3: TGCAGTGCACAGTCCCTTTCCTACGAGCAGTACTTC. This sequence encodes CSAQSLSYEQYF.